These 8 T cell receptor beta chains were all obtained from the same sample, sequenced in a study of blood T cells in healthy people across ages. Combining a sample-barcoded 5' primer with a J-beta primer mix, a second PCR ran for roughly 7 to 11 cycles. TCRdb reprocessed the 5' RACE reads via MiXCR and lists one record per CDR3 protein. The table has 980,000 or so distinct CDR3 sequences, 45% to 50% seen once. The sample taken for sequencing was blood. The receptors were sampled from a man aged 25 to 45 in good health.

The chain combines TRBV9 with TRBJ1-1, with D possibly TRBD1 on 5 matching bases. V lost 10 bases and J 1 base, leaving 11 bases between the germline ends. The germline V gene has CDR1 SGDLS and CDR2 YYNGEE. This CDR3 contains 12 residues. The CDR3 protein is CASKGANTEAFF. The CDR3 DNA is TGTGCCTCCAAAGGGGCGAACACTGAAGCTTTCTTT.

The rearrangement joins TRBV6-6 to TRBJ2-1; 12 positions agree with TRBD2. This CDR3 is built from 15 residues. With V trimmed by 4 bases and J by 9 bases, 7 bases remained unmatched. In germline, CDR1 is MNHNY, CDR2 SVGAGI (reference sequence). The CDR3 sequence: CASSFRTSGVGEQFF. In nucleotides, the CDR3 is TGTGCCAGCAGTTTCCGGACTAGCGGGGTGGGTGAGCAGTTCTTC.

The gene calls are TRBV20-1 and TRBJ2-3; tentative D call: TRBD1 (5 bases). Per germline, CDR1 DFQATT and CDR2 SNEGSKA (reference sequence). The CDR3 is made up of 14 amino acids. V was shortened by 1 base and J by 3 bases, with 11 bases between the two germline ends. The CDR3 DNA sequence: TGCAGTGCTAGAGGGGGTAGGGGAACAGATACGCAGTATTTT. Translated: CSARGGRGTDTQYF.

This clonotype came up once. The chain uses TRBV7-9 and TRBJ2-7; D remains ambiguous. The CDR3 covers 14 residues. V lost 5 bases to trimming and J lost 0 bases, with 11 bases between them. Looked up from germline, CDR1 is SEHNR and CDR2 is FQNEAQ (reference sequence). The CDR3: CASSNPGNSYEQYF. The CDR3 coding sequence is TGTGCCAGCAGCAACCCCGGAAACTCCTACGAGCAGTACTTC.

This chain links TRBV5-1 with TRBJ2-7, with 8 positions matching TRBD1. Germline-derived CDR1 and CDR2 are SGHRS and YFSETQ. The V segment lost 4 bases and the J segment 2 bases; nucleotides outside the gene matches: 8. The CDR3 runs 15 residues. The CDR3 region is CASSRGTGVTYEQYF. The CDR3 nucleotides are TGCGCCAGCAGCAGAGGGACAGGAGTAACCTACGAGCAGTACTTC.

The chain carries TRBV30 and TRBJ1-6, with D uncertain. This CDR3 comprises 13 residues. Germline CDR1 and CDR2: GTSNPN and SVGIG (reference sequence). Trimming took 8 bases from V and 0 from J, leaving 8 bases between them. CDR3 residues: CAGENSYNSPLHF. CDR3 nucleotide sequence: TGTGCCGGAGAGAACTCCTATAATTCACCCCTCCACTTT.

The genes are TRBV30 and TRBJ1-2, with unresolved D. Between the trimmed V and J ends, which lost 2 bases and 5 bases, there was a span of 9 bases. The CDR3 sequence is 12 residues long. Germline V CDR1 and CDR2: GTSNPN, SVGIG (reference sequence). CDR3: CAWSTDIYGYTF. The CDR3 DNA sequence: TGTGCCTGGAGTACCGACATATATGGCTACACCTTC. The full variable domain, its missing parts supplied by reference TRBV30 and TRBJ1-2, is SQTIHQWPATLVQPVGSPLSLECTVEGTSNPNLYWYRQAAGRGLQLLFYSVGIGQISSEVPQNLSASRPQDRQFILSSKKLLLSDSGFYLCAWSTDIYGYTFGSGTRLTVV.

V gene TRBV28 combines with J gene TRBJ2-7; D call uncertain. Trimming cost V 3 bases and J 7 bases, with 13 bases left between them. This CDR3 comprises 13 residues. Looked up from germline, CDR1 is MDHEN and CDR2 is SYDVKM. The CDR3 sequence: CASSFVPPQEQYF. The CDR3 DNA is TGTGCCAGCAGTTTCGTACCTCCGCAGGAGCAGTACTTC.